This entry lists 9 T cell receptor beta chains sequenced from one sample in a study of T-cell reconstitution after alpha-beta-depleted transplantation in children. TCRbeta library construction was performed incorporating unique molecular identifiers. TCRdb re-called the PCR reads through MiXCR, storing one row per CDR3 protein. The table includes a few hundred thousand distinct CDR3 sequences, approximately 13% detected once. Sequencing was performed on PBMCs from the stem cell graft donor, taken from the stem cell graft. All receptors come from a human donor who donated a stem cell graft to a child with combined immunodeficiency.

V usage is TRBV6-1 and J usage is TRBJ1-1; no clear D. CDR1 MNHNS and CDR2 SASEGT come from the germline V gene. Trimming took 2 bases from V and 0 from J, leaving 7 bases between them. The CDR3 sequence is 14 residues long. The CDR3 nucleotides read TGTGCCAGCAGTGAACGATCCATGAACACTGAAGCTTTCTTT. It is translated as CASSERSMNTEAFF.

This clonotype was detected a few times. The V call is TRBV29-1, the J call TRBJ1-1; 11 bases are a match to TRBD1. V shed 2 bases, J shed 5 bases, and the junction held 4 bases outside the gene matches. This CDR3 spans 14 amino acids. Germline-derived CDR1 and CDR2 are SQVTM and ANQGSEA. The CDR3 DNA sequence: TGCAGCGTTGAATCCGGGACAGGGGGGACTGAAGCTTTCTTT. Protein: CSVESGTGGTEAFF.

The chain couples TRBV5-5 to TRBJ2-3; D is perhaps TRBD1 or TRBD2 (5 bases each). V lost 4 bases, J lost 6 bases, and 18 bases lay in between. The CDR3 is 15 amino acids. From germline, CDR1 is SGHKS and CDR2 YYEKEE (reference sequence). As DNA, the CDR3 is TGTGCCAGCAGCGCGGGTACAGGACTCGCGGATACGCAGTATTTT. It yields the protein CASSAGTGLADTQYF. Based on the CDR3 plus reference TRBV5-5 and TRBJ2-3, the full variable domain is DAGVTQSPTHLIKTRGQQVTLRCSPISGHKSVSWYQQVLGQGPQFIFQYYEKEERGRGNFPDRFSARQFPNYSSELNVNALLLGDSALYLCASSAGTGLADTQYFGPGTRLTVL.

This clonotype turned up a few times. The rearrangement joins TRBV5-1 to TRBJ2-7, with 12 bases fitting TRBD2. Trimming at V came to 4 bases and at J to 4 bases, leaving 9 bases not matched to a gene. The germline CDR1 and CDR2 sequences are SGHRS and YFSETQ. This CDR3 comprises 16 residues. The CDR3 nucleotides read TGCGCCAGCAGCCCCCCGACTAGCGGGAGTATTTACGAGCAGTACTTC. This codes for CASSPPTSGSIYEQYF.

At least ten counts were recorded for this clonotype. This chain connects TRBV6-1 to TRBJ1-4; TRBD1 is a possible D gene (5 bases). Germline CDR1 and CDR2: MNHNS and SASEGT. The V end was cut by 0 bases, the J end by 5 bases, with 10 bases between. The length of the CDR3 is 15 residues. The CDR3 bases are TGTGCCAGCAGTGAAGCGGGGGGGAGCAATGAAAAACTGTTTTTT. Residues: CASSEAGGSNEKLFF.

On this clonotype itself: Just one base apart from a much larger clone, this may be a read error. Here the CDR3 DNA reads TGCAGTGCTAGAGTAGGGGTCTCGAGACAGTTAAGCTCTGGGGCCAACGTCCTGGCTTTC. This translates into CSARVGVSRQLSSGANVLAF. The rearrangement links TRBV20-1 to TRBJ2-6; tentatively, D is TRBD1 (5 bases). Germline V lookup: CDR1 DFQATT, CDR2 SNEGSKA (reference sequence). The length of the CDR3 is 20 residues.

This clonotype has more than one count but fewer than ten. The V and J genes are TRBV12-3 or TRBV12-4 and TRBJ1-2, with TRBD1 matching over 7 bases. The CDR3 sequence is 15 residues long. V was pared by 5 bases and J by 4 bases, with 10 bases of the junction left unmatched. The CDR3 region has the DNA TGTGCCAGCAGTAAGAAACAGGGGCGGGTCTATGGCTACACCTTC. Its protein is CASSKKQGRVYGYTF.

The chain recombines TRBV7-6 with TRBJ1-5; TRBD1 aligns across 11 bases. V trimming: 5 bases; J trimming: 1 base; junction bases outside the gene matches: 4. The CDR3 loop spans 16 amino acids. In germline, CDR1 is SGHVS, CDR2 FNYEAQ. This CDR3 is CASSRGQGASNQPQHF. CDR3 DNA: TGTGCCAGCAGCCGAGGACAGGGGGCGAGCAATCAGCCCCAGCATTTT.

Ten or more counts support this clonotype. This rearrangement joins TRBV7-9 to TRBJ2-2, with 7 bases identical to TRBD2. This CDR3 contains 14 residues. V was clipped by 7 bases and J by 3 bases; unmatched bases: 5. CDR1 is SEHNR, CDR2 FQNEAQ, per germline (reference sequence). This CDR3 reads CASTQRGYTGELFF. Here the CDR3 DNA reads TGTGCCAGCACGCAGCGGGGCTACACCGGGGAGCTGTTTTTT.